The T cell receptor (beta chain) under discussion was sequenced for a study of blood T cell repertoires in COVID-19. Study-level background: The United States, Italy and Spain supplied acute and convalescent COVID-19 samples. PBMCs, B-cell-depleted T cells, or T cells were the source of the cDNA or gDNA that made up the material.

This clone was seen a handful of times. Original data processing: Quantification of nucleated cells was approximated via reference gene primer amplification. TCRdb's table, derived via immunoSEQ multiplex PCR, lists solely in-frame clones and lacks some. The DNA was the basis for D and trimming; V, J and clone size are from that table. The sample lists roughly 70,000 clones, 70% to 75% occurring once. Trimming removed 4 bases from V and 4 bases from J, with 25 bases in between. There are 18 residues in the CDR3. CDR1 and CDR2 (germline): ENHRY, SYGVKD. This sequence originates from a man aged 65 to 79 with acute or convalescent COVID-19. This chain connects TRBV10-3 to TRBJ2-5; D possibly corresponds to TRBD2 (6 bases). The sequencing sample was made of peripheral blood. DNA of the CDR3: TGTGCCATCAGTGGGAGCGGGTTAGGTGTCATCAAACGAGAGACCCAGTACTTC. Its translation is CAISGSGLGVIKRETQYF.